The TCR beta chain described here comes from a study of blood T cell repertoires in COVID-19. At the level of the study: Material from acute and convalescent COVID-19 was sourced from the United States, Italy and Spain. T cells, B-cell-depleted T cells, or PBMCs provided the cDNA or gDNA that served as material.

TCRdb's table, derived via immunoSEQ multiplex PCR, lists solely in-frame clones and lacks some. The data show fewer than 200,000 clones, roughly 84% seen once. Germline V gene lookup returns CDR1 SGHTA and CDR2 FQGNSA. The CDR3 is 14 amino acids. V was clipped by 2 bases and J by 4 bases, with 11 bases between them. What was sequenced was peripheral blood. The receptor was derived from a man between 60 and 75 years old who had recovered from COVID-19. The chain couples TRBV7-2 to TRBJ1-2; TRBD1 might be the D (6 bases). The CDR3 sequence: CASSLQQGGYGYTF. CDR3 nucleotide sequence: TGTGCCAGCAGCTTACAACAGGGTGGCTATGGCTACACCTTC.